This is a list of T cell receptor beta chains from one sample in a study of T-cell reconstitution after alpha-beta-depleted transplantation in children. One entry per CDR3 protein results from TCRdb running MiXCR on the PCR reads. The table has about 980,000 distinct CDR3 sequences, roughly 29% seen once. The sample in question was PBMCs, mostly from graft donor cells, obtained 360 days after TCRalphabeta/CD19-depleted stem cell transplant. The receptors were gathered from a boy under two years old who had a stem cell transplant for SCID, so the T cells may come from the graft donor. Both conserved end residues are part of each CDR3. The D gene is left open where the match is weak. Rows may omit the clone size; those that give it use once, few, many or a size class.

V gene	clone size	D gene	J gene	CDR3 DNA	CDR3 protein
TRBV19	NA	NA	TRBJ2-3	TGTGCCAGTAGTATGGCGGGCAGGGGACACACAGATACGCAGTATTTT	CASSMAGRGHTDTQYF
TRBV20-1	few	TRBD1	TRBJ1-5	TGCAGTGCCAGGGACAGGGGGCCCAATAGCAATCAGCCCCAGCATTTT	CSARDRGPNSNQPQHF
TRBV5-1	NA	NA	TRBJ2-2	TGCGCCAGCAGCAGATTGGGGGCATCCGGGGAGCTGTTTTTT	CASSRLGASGELFF
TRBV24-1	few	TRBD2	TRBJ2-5	TGTGCCACCAGTGAAATCGGGACTACACAAGAGACCCAGTACTTC	CATSEIGTTQETQYF
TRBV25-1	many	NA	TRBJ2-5	TGTGCCAGCAGTGAATATGAGACCCAGTACTTC	CASSEYETQYF
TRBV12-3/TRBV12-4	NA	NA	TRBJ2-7	TGTGCCAGCACCGGTTATCGCATATACGAGCAGTACTTC	CASTGYRIYEQYF
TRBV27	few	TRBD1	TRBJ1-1	TGTGCCAGCAGGCAGACAGGGATGAACACTGAAGCTTTCTTT	CASRQTGMNTEAFF
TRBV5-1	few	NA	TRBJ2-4	TGCGCCAGCAGCCACGCAGGACAGAACATTCAGTACTTC	CASSHAGQNIQYF
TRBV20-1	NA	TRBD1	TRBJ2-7	TGCAGTGCCACCCGGGGACAGGGTGGAAATTACGAGCAGTACTTC	CSATRGQGGNYEQYF
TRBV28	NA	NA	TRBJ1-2	TGTGCCAGCAGTTTGTATGGGGGAGGCTATGGCTACACCTTC	CASSLYGGGYGYTF
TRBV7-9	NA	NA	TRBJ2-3	TGTGCCAGCTGGGGCCCCCCGGGCACAGATACGCAGTATTTT	CASWGPPGTDTQYF
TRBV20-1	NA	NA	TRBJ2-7	TGCAGTGCCACAAAATTAGGCCCCTACGAGCAGTACTTC	CSATKLGPYEQYF
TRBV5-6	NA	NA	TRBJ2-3	TGTGCCAGCAGCTTCAAAACTTCGACAGATACGCAGTATTTT	CASSFKTSTDTQYF
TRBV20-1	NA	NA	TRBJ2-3	TGCAGTCCCCTTCGTAACACAGATACGCAGTATTTT	CSPLRNTDTQYF
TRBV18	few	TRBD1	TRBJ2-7	TGTGCCAGCTCACCGAAACAGGGGGCCGAGCAGTACTTC	CASSPKQGAEQYF
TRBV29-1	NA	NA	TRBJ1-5	TGCAGCGTTGTGGGGCAGACGTGTCAGCCCCAGCATTTT	CSVVGQTCQPQHF
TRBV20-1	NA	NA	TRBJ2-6	TGCTGTGCTAGAGGGGCTCTGGCGGGCACCCCCAATGGGGCCAACGTCCTGACTTTC	CCARGALAGTPNGANVLTF
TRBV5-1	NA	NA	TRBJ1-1	TGCGCCAGCAGCTTGGAGGGGGTCCGAAGCACTGAAGCTTTCTTT	CASSLEGVRSTEAFF
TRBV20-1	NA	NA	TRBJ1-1	TGCAGTGCTCCGGCGGACAGTTCGAACACTGAAGCTTTCTTT	CSAPADSSNTEAFF
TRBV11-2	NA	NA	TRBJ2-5	TGTGCCAGCAGCTTGATCCCATTCACCGTCCAAGAGACCCAGTACTTC	CASSLIPFTVQETQYF
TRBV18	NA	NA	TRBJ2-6	TGTGCCAGCTCACCGAGGGAAAGATCTGGGGCCAACGTCCTGACTTTC	CASSPRERSGANVLTF
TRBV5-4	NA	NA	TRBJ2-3	TGTGCCAGCAGCCTCGGGACACCCGGAGATACGCAGTATTTT	CASSLGTPGDTQYF
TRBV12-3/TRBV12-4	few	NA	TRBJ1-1	TGTGCCAGCAGTTTAGGGACACTCACCCATGAAGCTTTCTTT	CASSLGTLTHEAFF
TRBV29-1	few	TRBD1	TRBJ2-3	TGCAGCGTTGCGGGACAGCTCACAGATACGCAGTATTTT	CSVAGQLTDTQYF
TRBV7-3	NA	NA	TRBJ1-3	TGTGCCAGCAGCTTATATGGCTCTGGAAACACCATATATTTT	CASSLYGSGNTIYF
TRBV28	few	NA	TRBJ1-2	TGTGCCAGCAGTTTAAGCCGAGGAGGCTACACCTTC	CASSLSRGGYTF
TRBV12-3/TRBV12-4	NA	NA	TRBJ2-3	TGTGCCAGCAGCATCGGGGGTCGCACAGATACGCAGTATTTT	CASSIGGRTDTQYF
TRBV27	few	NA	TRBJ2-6	TGTGCCAGCAGTTTATCGCGCCAGCTCTCTGGGGCCAACGTCCTGACTTTC	CASSLSRQLSGANVLTF
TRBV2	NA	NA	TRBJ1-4	TGTGCCAGCAGTCTAGCCGAGGAGGGCGAAAAACTGTTTTTT	CASSLAEEGEKLFF
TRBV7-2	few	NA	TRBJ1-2	TGTGCCAGCAGCTTAGCCGGACAGCTGGAAGGCTACACCTTC	CASSLAGQLEGYTF
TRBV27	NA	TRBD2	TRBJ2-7	TGTGCCAGCAGTTTAAGGGGGACTAGCGGGGGCCCCCGCTCCTACGAGCAGTACTTC	CASSLRGTSGGPRSYEQYF
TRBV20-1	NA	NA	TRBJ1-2	TGCAGTGCTAGAGCACCTGCTGGCTATGGCTACACCTTC	CSARAPAGYGYTF
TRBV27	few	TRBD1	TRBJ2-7	TGTGCCAGCAGAGTAGCCGCCACAGGGGTATCCTACGAGCAGTACTTC	CASRVAATGVSYEQYF
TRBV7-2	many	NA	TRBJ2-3	TGCGCCAGCAGCTTGGATCCCGGTCCAGATACGCAGTATTTT	CASSLDPGPDTQYF
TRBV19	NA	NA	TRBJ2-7	TGTGCCAGTAGTATAAGTCATCGCTACGAGCAGTACTTC	CASSISHRYEQYF
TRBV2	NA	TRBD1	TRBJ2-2	TGTGCCGGACAGGTCGCCGGAGAGCTGTTTTTT	CAGQVAGELFF
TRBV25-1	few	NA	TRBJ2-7	TGTGCCAGCAGTGGCAGAGAGGGGACGGCCTACGAGCAGTACTTC	CASSGREGTAYEQYF
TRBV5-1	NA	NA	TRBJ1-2	TGCGCCAGCGGGCCCCTTAGGGGGGCATCGGGCTACACCTTC	CASGPLRGASGYTF
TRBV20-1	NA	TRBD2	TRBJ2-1	TGCAGTGCTAGGGCCCCCGGGACTAGCGTATACTTC	CSARAPGTSVYF
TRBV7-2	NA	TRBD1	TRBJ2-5	TGTGCCAGCAGCTTCTCCGGGACAGCCTCTCGGACCCAGTACTTC	CASSFSGTASRTQYF
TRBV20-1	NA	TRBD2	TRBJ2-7	TGCAGTGCTAGTAGTCTAGCGGGGTACGAGCAGTACTTC	CSASSLAGYEQYF
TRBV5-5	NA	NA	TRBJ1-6	TGTGCCAGCAGCTTGGTGGGGAATTCACCCCTCCACTTT	CASSLVGNSPLHF
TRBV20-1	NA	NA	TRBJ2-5	TGCAGTGCTAGTTTAGGTCATGATCAAGAGACCCAGTACTTC	CSASLGHDQETQYF
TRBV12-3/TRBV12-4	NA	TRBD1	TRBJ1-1	TGTGCCAGCAGACGACAGGGGACAACGAACACTGAAGCTTTCTTT	CASRRQGTTNTEAFF
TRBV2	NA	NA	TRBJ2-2	TGTGCCAGCAGTGAAAGGTCGGGAGGGGAGCTGTTTTTT	CASSERSGGELFF
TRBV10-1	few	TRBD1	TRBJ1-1	TGCGCCAGCAGTCCGGACAGGGTGGGCACTGAAGCTTTCTTT	CASSPDRVGTEAFF
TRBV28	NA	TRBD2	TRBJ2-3	TGTGCCAGCAGTTTCAGCCTAGCGGGGGGTGAAAGCACAGATACGCAGTATTTT	CASSFSLAGGESTDTQYF
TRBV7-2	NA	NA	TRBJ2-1	TGTGCCAGCAGCTTTGTAGGGTCCTACAATGAGCAGTTCTTC	CASSFVGSYNEQFF
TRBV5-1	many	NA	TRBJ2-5	TGCGCCAGCAGCCCGGACGGAGAGACCCAGTACTTC	CASSPDGETQYF
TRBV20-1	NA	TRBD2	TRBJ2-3	TGCAGTGCTAGAGGCCCTGGAATAGCGGGGAGCACAGATACGCAGTATTTT	CSARGPGIAGSTDTQYF
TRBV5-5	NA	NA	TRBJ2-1	TGTGCCAGCACCCAATTTCCCGGCGGGGGCCTTTACTATGAGCAGTTCTTC	CASTQFPGGGLYYEQFF
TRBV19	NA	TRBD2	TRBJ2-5	TGTGCCAGTAGACCGGGAGGGGGGGGAGAGACCCAGTACTTC	CASRPGGGGETQYF